The subject of this entry is one T cell receptor beta chain. The target antigen is unknown. V trimming: 1 base; J trimming: 6 bases; junction bases outside the gene matches: 5. Germline V gene sequence: CDR1 MNHNY, CDR2 SVGAGI (reference sequence). CDR3 length equals 15 residues. The data derive from a study of T cell responses to AZD1222 COVID-19 vaccine. The study, taken as a whole, reports: Possibly, clonal diversity was underestimated; donors were largely white British and included more females. Two doses of AZD1222 preceded a rise in Spike-specific TCR breadth and depth. Among spike-specific TCRs, nearly half reportedly target unmutated variant regions.

Some clones are missing from TCRdb's copy, which holds only in-frame ones; the method was immunoSEQ multiplex PCR. The sample contains about 170,000 clones, 92% of which appear only once. The TCR sequence derives from an adult in good health. Sequencing used peripheral blood, obtained on day 0 of AZD1222 vaccination. This rearrangement joins TRBV6-6 to TRBJ1-5; TRBD1 matches 8 bases. The CDR3 nucleotides read TGTGCCAGCAGTTACTTGGTCAGGGGGCTTCAGCCCCAGCATTTT. It translates to CASSYLVRGLQPQHF.